A selection of T cell receptor beta chains follows, all from one sample in a study of OX40 agonist ivuxolimab in advanced cancers. Assay: immunoSEQ multiplex PCR; the TCRdb copy retains only in-frame clones and omits some. The data contain about 48,000 clones, approximately 86% of them singletons. The input for sequencing was CD4+ or CD8+ T cells sorted from blood, taken in a trial of the OX40 agonist ivuxolimab. Source of these receptors: an adult with an advanced solid tumor such as melanoma, head and neck, liver or kidney cancer. Each CDR3 is given with its conserved first and last residue. Each record gives: clone size, V gene, J gene, D gene, CDR3 protein, CDR3 DNA. D genes are given only for firm matches. The size entry is marked missing in some rows and otherwise reads once, few, many or a size class.

NA	TRBV4-2	TRBJ2-7	TRBD1	CASSQDRTGGAWVYEQYF	TGTGCCAGCAGCCAAGACCGAACAGGGGGCGCTTGGGTCTACGAGCAGTACTTC
few	TRBV2	TRBJ1-5	NA	CASSLDSVNQPQHF	TGTGCCAGCAGTTTAGACAGCGTCAATCAGCCCCAGCATTTT
once	TRBV7-2	TRBJ2-7	NA	CASSLGRKAVYEQYF	TGTGCCAGCAGCTTAGGGAGGAAGGCGGTCTACGAGCAGTACTTC
NA	TRBV15	TRBJ1-5	TRBD1	CATSRDLDRAGGNQPQHF	TGTGCCACCAGCAGAGATCTTGACAGGGCAGGGGGCAATCAGCCCCAGCATTTT
NA	TRBV19	TRBJ2-1	TRBD2	CASRVVASGVNEQFF	TGTGCCAGTAGGGTCGTAGCTAGCGGGGTAAATGAGCAGTTCTTC
NA	TRBV15	TRBJ1-4	TRBD1	CATSLGTVYEKLFF	TGTGCCACCAGCCTTGGGACAGTCTATGAAAAACTGTTTTTT
NA	TRBV10-3	TRBJ1-1	NA	CAITDQENTEAFF	TGTGCCATCACCGACCAAGAGAACACTGAAGCTTTCTTT
once	TRBV5-4	TRBJ1-1	NA	CASSLGVQSLNTEAFF	TGTGCCAGCAGCTTGGGGGTTCAGAGCTTGAACACTGAAGCTTTCTTT
few	TRBV30	TRBJ1-5	NA	CAWSTGTLYQPQHF	TGTGCCTGGAGTACCGGGACGCTCTATCAGCCCCAGCATTTT
NA	TRBV7-3	TRBJ1-6	NA	CASSLNQGVNSPLHF	TGTGCCAGCAGCTTAAACCAGGGAGTTAATTCACCCCTCCACTTT
NA	TRBV2	TRBJ1-2	NA	CASSGRIRSPANYGYTF	TGTGCCAGCAGTGGACGGATCAGGTCGCCAGCTAACTATGGCTACACCTTC
once	TRBV4-1	TRBJ2-4	NA	CASSPRETVHIQYF	TGCGCCAGCAGCCCGCGAGAGACAGTGCACATTCAGTACTTC
NA	TRBV21-1	TRBJ1-2	NA	CASSKGSGQGYTF	TGTGCCAGCAGCAAAGGGTCCGGGCAGGGCTACACCTTC
NA	TRBV5-1	TRBJ2-3	TRBD2	CASSWPGLAGGGDTQYF	TGCGCCAGCAGCTGGCCGGGACTAGCGGGAGGAGGGGATACGCAGTATTTT
NA	TRBV5-4	TRBJ2-5	NA	CASSLIGAQTQYF	TGTGCCAGCAGCTTGATAGGGGCCCAGACCCAGTACTTC
once	TRBV29-1	TRBJ2-7	TRBD2	CSTGGTPGTPYEQYF	TGCAGCACGGGGGGGACACCCGGAACACCTTACGAGCAGTACTTC
NA	TRBV30	TRBJ2-7	NA	CAWSAGFTYEQYF	TGTGCCTGGAGTGCAGGTTTCACCTACGAGCAGTACTTC
NA	TRBV4-2	TRBJ1-3	NA	CASSTGGWSSGNTIYF	TGTGCCAGCTCTACTGGGGGATGGAGCTCTGGAAACACCATATATTTT
NA	TRBV6-5	TRBJ1-2	NA	CASSFTGTGYTF	TGTGCCAGCAGTTTTACAGGGACCGGCTACACCTTC
NA	TRBV2	TRBJ2-3	TRBD2	CASSSHIAGGRRTQYF	TGTGCCAGCAGTTCACATATAGCGGGGGGGCGACGTACGCAGTATTTT
NA	TRBV11-2	TRBJ2-7	NA	CASSLAAGMSEQYF	TGTGCCAGCAGCTTAGCCGCTGGGATGAGCGAGCAGTACTTC
NA	TRBV7-9	TRBJ1-4	NA	CASSLAFSSGTGEKLFF	TGTGCCAGCAGCTTAGCCTTTTCTTCCGGGACGGGTGAAAAACTGTTTTTT
NA	TRBV6-6	TRBJ2-7	TRBD1	CASGQQGIGEQYF	TGTGCCAGCGGGCAACAGGGGATCGGTGAGCAGTACTTC
once	TRBV7-2	TRBJ2-2	NA	CASTPTRAWLNTGELFF	TGTGCCAGCACCCCCACCCGGGCTTGGCTGAACACCGGGGAGCTGTTTTTT
NA	TRBV2	TRBJ2-4	TRBD1	CASSGQGNIQYF	TGTGCCAGCAGCGGACAGGGAAACATTCAGTACTTC
NA	TRBV7-2	TRBJ1-6	TRBD1	CASSLARTGPVSPLHF	TGTGCCAGCAGCTTGGCCAGGACAGGGCCGGTTTCACCCCTCCACTTT
NA	TRBV5-8	TRBJ2-7	TRBD1	CASSFRQGKYEQYF	TGTGCCAGCAGCTTCCGACAGGGAAAGTACGAGCAGTACTTC
NA	TRBV28	TRBJ1-2	TRBD1	CASSSGQGSGYTF	TGTGCCAGCAGTTCAGGACAGGGGAGCGGCTACACCTTC
NA	TRBV7-6	TRBJ2-3	TRBD2	CASSLPAGVAGPPTTDTQYF	TGTGCCAGCAGCTTACCCGCGGGGGTAGCGGGGCCCCCGACCACAGATACGCAGTATTTT
NA	TRBV19	TRBJ2-6	NA	CASSIGDGLTF	TGTGCCAGTAGTATAGGGGACGGCCTGACTTTC
NA	TRBV18	TRBJ1-3	NA	CASSPARDPQGSTIYF	TGTGCCAGCTCACCAGCGCGGGACCCACAGGGAAGCACCATATATTTT
once	TRBV10-3	TRBJ2-3	NA	CAAAGGTDTQYF	TGTGCCGCCGCAGGGGGCACAGATACGCAGTATTTT
NA	TRBV5-1	TRBJ2-1	NA	CASSPLTREAYNEQFF	TGCGCCAGCAGCCCACTGACTAGAGAAGCATACAATGAGCAGTTCTTC
NA	TRBV11-2	TRBJ1-1	NA	CASSHREMNTEAFF	TGTGCCAGCAGCCACAGGGAAATGAACACTGAAGCTTTCTTT
NA	TRBV5-1	TRBJ1-2	NA	CASSLAGQNYGYTF	TGCGCCAGCAGCTTGGCAGGGCAGAACTATGGCTACACCTTC
NA	TRBV19	TRBJ2-1	TRBD1	CASSIGTGSSLSYNEQFF	TGTGCCAGTAGCATCGGGACAGGGTCCTCCCTTTCCTACAATGAGCAGTTCTTC
NA	TRBV15	TRBJ1-2	NA	CATSRPTANYGYTF	TGTGCCACCAGCAGACCGACGGCTAACTATGGCTACACCTTC
NA	TRBV5-1	TRBJ1-6	TRBD1	CASSLGQGHNSPLHF	TGCGCCAGCAGCTTGGGACAGGGCCATAATTCACCCCTCCACTTT
NA	TRBV7-7	TRBJ2-5	NA	CASSLAGRGRGETQYF	TGTGCCAGCAGCTTAGCGGGGAGGGGGCGCGGAGAGACCCAGTACTTC
NA	TRBV4-1	TRBJ2-7	TRBD1	CASSLRQGAPGHEQYF	TGCGCCAGCAGCCTTAGACAGGGGGCGCCCGGGCACGAGCAGTACTTC
NA	TRBV19	TRBJ2-3	NA	CASSRSSSTDTQYF	TGTGCCAGTAGTCGGAGTTCTAGCACAGATACGCAGTATTTT
NA	TRBV6-5	TRBJ1-4	TRBD1	CASRQGSYANEKLFF	TGTGCCAGCAGACAGGGGTCGTACGCTAATGAAAAACTGTTTTTT
once	TRBV4-3	TRBJ2-5	NA	CASSQDQLVQETQYF	TGCGCCAGCAGCCAAGATCAGCTGGTACAAGAGACCCAGTACTTC
NA	TRBV18	TRBJ2-1	NA	CASSPRAGDQRSYEQFF	TGTGCCAGCTCACCACGTGCGGGTGACCAACGATCATATGAGCAGTTCTTC
NA	TRBV10-3	TRBJ2-1	TRBD1	CAISATGENEQFF	TGTGCCATCAGTGCGACAGGGGAGAATGAGCAGTTCTTC